The 25 T cell receptor beta chains given below trace back to one sample, sequenced in a study of T cells in Graves' hyperthyroidism and ophthalmopathy. What was amplified from RNA transcripts were TCR beta CDR3 regions. With the HTBI primer set, the TCR CDR3 went through a first round of RT-PCR. MiXCR was run by TCRdb on the multiplex PCR reads, yielding one entry per CDR3 protein. The sample shows around 300,000 distinct CDR3 sequences, around 14% of them seen only once. Material: blood. All receptors derive from a woman in her thirties with Graves' hyperthyroidism.

This clonotype came up a few times. The chain couples TRBV15 to TRBJ1-5; D might be TRBD1 (6 bases). This CDR3 region has 15 residues. The V gene lost 6 bases and the J gene lost 4 bases, with 16 bases spanning the gap. The germline CDR1 and CDR2 sequences are LNHNV and YYDKDF (reference sequence). The CDR3 nucleotides read TGTGCCACCAGGAAGGGGGGGGCCGCAAATCAGCCCCAGCATTTT. Amino acid sequence: CATRKGGAANQPQHF.

This chain links TRBV7-8 with TRBJ2-2; no definite D call. With 5 bases removed from V and 1 base from J, the gap between germline ends came to 11 bases. CDR1 is SGHVS and CDR2 is FQNEAQ in the germline V gene. The CDR3 spans 15 residues. The chain's CDR3 is CASSERTGNTGELFF. The CDR3 coding sequence is TGTGCCAGCAGCGAACGCACCGGGAACACCGGGGAGCTGTTTTTT.

In the case of this clonotype: This could be a read error, since a much larger clone is one nucleotide away. This chain uses TRBV27 with TRBJ1-2; no definite D call. The CDR3 spans 19 residues. The V gene's germline CDR1 is MNHEY and CDR2 SMNVEV (reference sequence). As DNA, the CDR3 is TGTGCCAGCAGACGGACGGAACATACCAAGCCGAGAGCTAAATATGGCTACACCTTC. Its protein is CASRRTEHTKPRAKYGYTF.

Many counts were recorded for this clonotype. The chain is built from TRBV13 and TRBJ2-1, with 11 bases matching TRBD2. There are 15 residues in the CDR3. CDR1 and CDR2 from the germline V gene are PRHDT and FYEKMQ (reference sequence). With V trimmed by 5 bases and J by 9 bases, 9 bases remained unmatched. The CDR3 nucleotides read TGTGCCAGCAGCCCACCGACTAGCGGGAATGCTGAGCAGTTCTTC. This translates into CASSPPTSGNAEQFF.

The J gene is TRBJ1-4, the V gene TRBV20-1; D not resolved. The V gene lost 5 bases and the J gene lost 0 bases, with 7 bases spanning the gap. Germline CDR1 is DFQATT and CDR2 is SNEGSKA (reference sequence). This CDR3 is built from 13 residues. CDR3 region: CSARRATNEKLFF. The CDR3 bases are TGCAGTGCTCGACGGGCAACTAATGAAAAACTGTTTTTT.

This clonotype was seen many times. The chain couples TRBV6-1 to TRBJ2-5; D is unclear. Trimming took off 6 bases at V and 5 bases at J, with 13 bases between the two ends. Germline-derived CDR1 and CDR2 are MNHNS and SASEGT. The length of the CDR3 is 13 residues. For the CDR3, the DNA is TGTGCCAGCAGCGGTGGGGTCAGGGAGACCCAGTACTTC. It encodes CASSGGVRETQYF.

This clonotype has ten or more counts. This rearrangement joins TRBV30 to TRBJ2-1; 12 bases agree with TRBD1. The CDR3 is made up of 12 amino acids. CDR1 is GTSNPN, CDR2 SVGIG, per germline (reference sequence). Trimming at V came to 4 bases and at J to 9 bases, leaving 1 base not matched to a gene. CDR3 residues: CAWTGQGAEQFF. Here the CDR3 DNA reads TGTGCCTGGACGGGACAGGGGGCTGAGCAGTTCTTC.

The CDR3 here is CASSVEGRGNIQYF. Here the CDR3 DNA reads TGTGCCAGCAGCGTAGAAGGCAGGGGGAACATTCAGTACTTC. V usage is TRBV9 and J usage is TRBJ2-4, with 7 bases lining up with TRBD1. This CDR3 region has 14 residues. Per germline, CDR1 SGDLS and CDR2 YYNGEE. V lost 0 bases and J lost 7; bases outside the gene matches: 4.

The chain is built from TRBV4-3 and TRBJ2-1; D not certain. Germline CDR1 and CDR2: LGHNA and YSLEER. The CDR3 is made up of 13 amino acids. Trimming pared 1 base from V and 9 bases from J, leaving 10 bases between. DNA of the CDR3: TGCGCCAGCAGCCAAGCTTCGAAGGGTGAGCAGTTCTTC. It is translated as CASSQASKGEQFF.

The chain combines TRBV5-4 with TRBJ1-4, with 7 nucleotides matching TRBD1. J was trimmed by 1 base and V by 3 bases; bases with no gene match: 0. CDR3 length equals 14 residues. Germline values: CDR1 SGHNT, CDR2 YYREEE (reference sequence). This CDR3 is CASSWDRTNEKLFF. CDR3 in DNA: TGTGCCAGCAGCTGGGACAGAACTAATGAAAAACTGTTTTTT.

The sample holds many counts of this clonotype. The chain employs TRBV28 and TRBJ1-2; 8 nucleotides agree with TRBD1. CDR3 length: 15 residues. Germline loops: CDR1 MDHEN, CDR2 SYDVKM. Unmatched junction bases numbered 11, after V lost 6 bases and J lost 5 bases. CDR3 residues: CASSTPAGGLYGYTF. The CDR3 nucleotides are TGTGCCAGCAGCACCCCGGCAGGGGGCCTGTATGGCTACACCTTC.

The genes are TRBV9 and TRBJ2-1; TRBD2 aligns across 12 bases. This CDR3 comprises 16 residues. Germline trimming cut 3 bases from V and 3 bases from J; bases unmatched to any gene: 4. CDR1 is SGDLS and CDR2 is YYNGEE in the germline V gene. CDR3 sequence reads: CASSGKTSGSYNEQFF. The CDR3 DNA follows: TGTGCCAGCAGCGGGAAGACTAGCGGGAGCTACAATGAGCAGTTCTTC.

This clonotype was observed at least ten times. This chain connects TRBV7-2 to TRBJ1-1; no clear D gene. The V gene lost 2 bases and the J gene lost 8 bases, with 9 bases spanning the gap. The CDR3 loop spans 12 amino acids. Per the germline V gene, CDR1 is SGHTA and CDR2 is FQGNSA. The CDR3 DNA is TGTGCCAGCAGCTTATGGCCCAGGGAAGCTTTCTTT. This gives the protein CASSLWPREAFF.

This clonotype was seen a few times. This chain links TRBV27 with TRBJ2-2, with no clear D. The CDR3 is 17 amino acids. V shed 2 bases and J shed 3 bases, with 16 bases lying between them. CDR1 is MNHEY, CDR2 SMNVEV, per germline (reference sequence). The CDR3 bases are TGTGCCAGCAGTTTAAGGTCTGGCCGAAAATACACCGGGGAGCTGTTTTTT. Encoded protein: CASSLRSGRKYTGELFF.

This clonotype was detected many times. The chain has TRBV20-1 and TRBJ1-3, with TRBD1 identical over 8 bases. Germline V gene lookup returns CDR1 DFQATT and CDR2 SNEGSKA (reference sequence). V was pared by 3 bases and J by 3 bases, with 7 bases of the junction left unmatched. The CDR3 spans 15 residues. In DNA, the CDR3 is TGCAGTGCTAGCCCAACAGGGGGAATTGGAAACACCATATATTTT. It yields the protein CSASPTGGIGNTIYF.

This clonotype was counted ten times or more. The genes are TRBV20-1 and TRBJ2-3; 7 bases agree with TRBD2. Losses at the gene ends were 4 bases for V and 2 bases for J; bases not matched to a gene: 3. Per the germline V gene, CDR1 is DFQATT and CDR2 is SNEGSKA (reference sequence). CDR3 size: 13 residues. For the CDR3, the DNA is TGCAGTGCTAACAGCGGGGACACAGATACGCAGTATTTT. Translated, it gives CSANSGDTDTQYF.

This clonotype was detected ten times or more. The rearrangement uses TRBV28 and TRBJ2-1, with a tentative D call TRBD2 (5 bases). The CDR3 length is 17 residues. V lost 6 bases and J lost 7, with 25 bases in between. Germline CDR1 and CDR2: MDHEN and SYDVKM. In nucleotides, the CDR3 is TGTGCCAGCAGCCTGGACGGGAACTCGGCAGAGACGAATGAGCAGTTCTTC. Its translation: CASSLDGNSAETNEQFF. Variable domain in full (rest from reference TRBV28 and TRBJ2-1): DVKVTQSSRYLVKRTGEKVFLECVQDMDHENMFWYRQDPGLGLRLIYFSYDVKMKEKGDIPEGYSVSREKKERFSLILESASTNQTSMYLCASSLDGNSAETNEQFFGPGTRLTVL.

This clonotype has ten or more counts. This chain connects TRBV11-2 to TRBJ2-3, with D hard to call. CDR1 is SGHAT, CDR2 FQNNGV, per germline. There are 13 residues in the CDR3. Trimming stripped 3 bases from V and 7 bases from J, with 11 bases between. The CDR3 sequence is CASSLESLYTQYF. The CDR3 nucleotides are TGTGCCAGCAGCTTGGAATCCTTATATACGCAGTATTTT.

This clonotype was counted only a few times. V is TRBV5-5 and J is TRBJ2-5; D is unresolved. The ends were cut back, 4 bases at V and 4 bases at J, with 8 bases in the middle. This CDR3 is built from 12 residues. CDR1 is SGHKS and CDR2 is YYEKEE in the germline V gene (reference sequence). This chain's CDR3 is CASSTSGETQYF. The DNA for the CDR3 is TGTGCCAGCAGCACCTCGGGAGAGACCCAGTACTTC.

This clonotype was observed many times. CDR3: CASSLLAGNEQFF. The CDR3 DNA sequence: TGTGCCAGCAGCCTCTTAGCAGGCAATGAGCAGTTCTTC. V gene TRBV13 combines with J gene TRBJ2-1; no reliable D call. The ends were cut back, 5 bases at V and 6 bases at J, with 11 bases in the middle. Looked up from germline, CDR1 is PRHDT and CDR2 is FYEKMQ (reference sequence). The CDR3 covers 13 residues.

In this sample, this clonotype turned up many times. The chain links TRBV9 to TRBJ2-7; D gene ambiguous. The germline CDR1 and CDR2 sequences are SGDLS and YYNGEE. The CDR3 covers 13 residues. V lost 8 bases, J lost 4 bases, and 16 bases lay in between. The CDR3 loop reads CARGVASSYEQYF. The CDR3 coding sequence is TGTGCCAGAGGTGTAGCCTCCTCTTACGAGCAGTACTTC.

J is TRBJ2-4 and V is TRBV20-1; D is unresolved. This CDR3 has 12 amino acids. In germline, CDR1 is DFQATT, CDR2 SNEGSKA (reference sequence). V was clipped by 3 bases and J by 4 bases, with 7 bases between them. The DNA for the CDR3 is TGCAGTGCTAGCTACTATAAAAACATTCAGTACTTC. This encodes CSASYYKNIQYF.

This clonotype was counted only a few times. This chain connects TRBV20-1 to TRBJ2-5; 10 bases map to TRBD1. The V and J ends lost 5 bases and 2 bases, in that order; junction bases with no gene match: 11. This CDR3 region has 16 residues. Looked up from germline, CDR1 is DFQATT and CDR2 is SNEGSKA (reference sequence). In DNA form, the CDR3 reads TGCAGTGCTCTGGGAGACAGGGGGCAGCGGCAAGAGACCCAGTACTTC. It specifies CSALGDRGQRQETQYF.

As to this clonotype: A read error is possible here, since a much larger clone lies one base away. The chain is built from TRBV30 and TRBJ2-2; D is unresolved. V lost 3 bases, J lost 4 bases, and 15 bases lay in between. There are 15 residues in the CDR3. Germline CDR1 and CDR2: GTSNPN and SVGIG (reference sequence). CDR3 amino acids: CAWRLWSGRTGELFF. The DNA of the CDR3 is TGTGCCTGGAGGCTCTGGTCAGGCCGCACCGGGGAGCTGTTTTTT.

This clonotype was recorded many times. V usage is TRBV27 and J usage is TRBJ2-7, with D uncertain. This CDR3 comprises 11 residues. V lost 6 bases and J lost 4, with 7 bases in between. Germline assignment: CDR1 MNHEY and CDR2 SMNVEV (reference sequence). The CDR3 loop reads CASSWGYEQYF. Here the CDR3 DNA reads TGTGCCAGCAGCTGGGGTTACGAGCAGTACTTC.